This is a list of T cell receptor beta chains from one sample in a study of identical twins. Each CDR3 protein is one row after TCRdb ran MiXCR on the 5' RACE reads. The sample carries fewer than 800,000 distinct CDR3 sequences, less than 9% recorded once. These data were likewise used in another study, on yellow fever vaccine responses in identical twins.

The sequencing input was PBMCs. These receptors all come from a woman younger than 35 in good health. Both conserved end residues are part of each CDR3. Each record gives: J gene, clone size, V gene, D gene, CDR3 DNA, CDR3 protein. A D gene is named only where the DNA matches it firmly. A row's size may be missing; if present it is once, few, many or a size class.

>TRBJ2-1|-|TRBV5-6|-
TGTGCCAGCAGTTTGATGGATAGGGACTACAATGAGCAGTTCTTC
CASSLMDRDYNEQFF
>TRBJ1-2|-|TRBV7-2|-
TGTGCCAGCAGCTTCGGCGGGACATTTTATGGCTACACCTTC
CASSFGGTFYGYTF
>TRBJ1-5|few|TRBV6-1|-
TGTGCCAGCGTCGAAAACAGCAGCAATCAGCCCCAGCATTTT
CASVENSSNQPQHF
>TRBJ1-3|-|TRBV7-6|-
TGTGCCAGCAGCTTAGTGGCGAGCTCTGGAAACACCATATATTTT
CASSLVASSGNTIYF
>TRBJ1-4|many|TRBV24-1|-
TGTGCCACCAGTGAAGACAGCCTTGCAACTAATGAAAAACTGTTTTTT
CATSEDSLATNEKLFF
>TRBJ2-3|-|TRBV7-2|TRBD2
TGTGCCAGCAGCCCGGTTAGGGCGGGAGGCGCAGATACGCAGTATTTT
CASSPVRAGGADTQYF
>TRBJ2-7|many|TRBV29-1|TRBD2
TGCAGCGTTGAGGGAGCGGGAGGAGGGGAGCAGTACTTC
CSVEGAGGGEQYF
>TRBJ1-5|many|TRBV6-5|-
TGTGCCAGCAGTTACAAAACAGGGCCAGGATTAGAACCCAATCAGCCCCAGCATTTT
CASSYKTGPGLEPNQPQHF
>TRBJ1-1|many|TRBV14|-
TGTGCCAGCAGCCAGGGGGTCACTGAAGCTTTCTTT
CASSQGVTEAFF
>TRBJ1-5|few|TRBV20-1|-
TGCAGTGCTAGAGATTGGGGGGGACTTAGCAATCAGCCCCAGCATTTT
CSARDWGGLSNQPQHF
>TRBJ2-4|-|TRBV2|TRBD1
TGTGCCAGCAAAACACAGGGGTCTGGGGGAAACATTCAGTACTTC
CASKTQGSGGNIQYF
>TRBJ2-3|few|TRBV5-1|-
TGCGCCAGCAGCCCACCACTCGGGGCAGATACGCAGTATTTT
CASSPPLGADTQYF
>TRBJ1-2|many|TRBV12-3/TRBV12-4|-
TGTGCCAGCAGTTTAGATGGATTGAGCTATGGCTACACCTTC
CASSLDGLSYGYTF
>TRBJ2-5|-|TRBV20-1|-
TGCAGTGCCCGGACTTACCAAGAGACCCAGTACTTC
CSARTYQETQYF
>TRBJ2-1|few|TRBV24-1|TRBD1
TGTGCCACCAGTGACCCGACAGGGAACAATGAGCAGTTCTTC
CATSDPTGNNEQFF
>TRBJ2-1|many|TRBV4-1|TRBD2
TGCGCCAGCAGCCAAGATATCGCTAGCGGGCTCTACAATGAGCAGTTCTTC
CASSQDIASGLYNEQFF
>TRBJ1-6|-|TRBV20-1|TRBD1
TGCAGTGCTAGGGGACAGAACAATTCACCCCTCCACTTT
CSARGQNNSPLHF
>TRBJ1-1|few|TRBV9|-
TGTGCCAGCAGCGTCGTCACCGAGGAGGCTTTCTTT
CASSVVTEEAFF
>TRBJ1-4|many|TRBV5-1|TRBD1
TGCGCCAGCAGCTTGGCAGCAGGGGGTAATGAAAAACTGTTTTTT
CASSLAAGGNEKLFF
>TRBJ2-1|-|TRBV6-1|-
TGTGCCAGCCCAGAGGGACCTTACAATGAGCAGTTCTTC
CASPEGPYNEQFF
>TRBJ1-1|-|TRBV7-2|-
TGTGCCAGCACCGAGTTGGCAGCTGAAGCTTTCTTT
CASTELAAEAFF
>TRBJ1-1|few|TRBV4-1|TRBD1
TGCGCCAGCTCCCGAGCCCGGACAGGGTACACTGAAGCTTTCTTT
CASSRARTGYTEAFF
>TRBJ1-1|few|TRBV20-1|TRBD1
TGCAGTGCTAGAGTAAACACAGGGGGCACTGAAGCTTTCTTT
CSARVNTGGTEAFF
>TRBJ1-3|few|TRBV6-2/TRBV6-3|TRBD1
TGTGCCAGCAGAAAAACAGGGGGCTTAGCTGGAAACACCATATATTTT
CASRKTGGLAGNTIYF
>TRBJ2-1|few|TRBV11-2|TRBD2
TGTGCCAGCAGCGTCCAGCGGGGGGGGTACAATGAGCAGTTCTTC
CASSVQRGGYNEQFF
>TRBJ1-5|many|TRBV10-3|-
TGTGCCATCAGTGAGACGAGGCAGGGGAACAATCAGCCCCAGCATTTT
CAISETRQGNNQPQHF
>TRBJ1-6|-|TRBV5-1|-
TGCGCCAGCAGCTTGGATGGGGGAACATCACCCCTCCACTTT
CASSLDGGTSPLHF
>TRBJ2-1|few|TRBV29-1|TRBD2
TGCAGCGTTGAACATGGGGTCGGGACTAAGCAGTTCTTC
CSVEHGVGTKQFF
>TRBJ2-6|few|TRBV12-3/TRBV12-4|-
TGTGCCAGCCAAGCGGGCCACTCTGGGGCCAACGTCCTGACTTTC
CASQAGHSGANVLTF
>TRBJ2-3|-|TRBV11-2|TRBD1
TGTGCCAGCAGTCTGATAAGGCAGAGACAGGGGGCGAGGGCAGATACGCAGTATTTT
CASSLIRQRQGARADTQYF
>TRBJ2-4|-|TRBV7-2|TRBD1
TGTGCCAGCAGCCACCACCCCGCGGACAGGGCGAAAAACATTCAGTACTTC
CASSHHPADRAKNIQYF
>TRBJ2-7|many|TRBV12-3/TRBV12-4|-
TGTGCCAGCAGTTGGGATATCTACGAGCAGTACTTC
CASSWDIYEQYF
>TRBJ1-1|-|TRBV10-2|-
TGCGCCAGCAGTGAAAGGGGCACTGAAGCTTTCTTT
CASSERGTEAFF
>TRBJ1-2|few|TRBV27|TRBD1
TGTGCCAGCGCTGACAGGGGGCTTTATGGCTACACCTTC
CASADRGLYGYTF
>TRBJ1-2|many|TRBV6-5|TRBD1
TGTGCCAGCAGTTACCCAGGGGGCACAAACTATGGCTACACCTTC
CASSYPGGTNYGYTF
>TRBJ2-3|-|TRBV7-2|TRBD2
TGTGCCAGCAGCGCACCAGCCGGGCTAGCGGGGGTCATTACGCAGTATTTT
CASSAPAGLAGVITQYF
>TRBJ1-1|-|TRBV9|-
TGTGCCGGCAGCGTAGAAGTGGAGAACACTGAAGCTTTCTTT
CAGSVEVENTEAFF
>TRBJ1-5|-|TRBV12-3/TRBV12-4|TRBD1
TGTGCCATCAGTTTAGGGGGACAGGCGAGGGGTGGAAATCAGCCCCAGCATTTT
CAISLGGQARGGNQPQHF
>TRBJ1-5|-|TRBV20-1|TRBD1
TGCAGTGCAGGGGGCTCCAACAATCAGCCCCAGCATTTT
CSAGGSNNQPQHF
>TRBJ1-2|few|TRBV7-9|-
TGTGCCAGCAGCTTTGTATCAGGAGAATCCCGATACTATGGCTACACCTTC
CASSFVSGESRYYGYTF
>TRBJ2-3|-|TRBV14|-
TGTGCCAGCAGCTTCCAATTTACAGATACGCAGTATTTT
CASSFQFTDTQYF
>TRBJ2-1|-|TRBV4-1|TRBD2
TGCGCCAGCAGCCAAGATGGGTCCCTGGCGGGAGGGCCGGGGAATGAGCAGTTCTTC
CASSQDGSLAGGPGNEQFF
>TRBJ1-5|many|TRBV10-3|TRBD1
TGTGCCATCAGTGAATTGGGACAGCTACAGCCCCAGCATTTT
CAISELGQLQPQHF
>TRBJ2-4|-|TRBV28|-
TGTGCCAGCAGTCGAGGCCAAAACATTCAGTACTTC
CASSRGQNIQYF
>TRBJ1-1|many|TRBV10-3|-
TGTGCCATCAGAAAGGGGGGGACTGAAGCTTTCTTT
CAIRKGGTEAFF
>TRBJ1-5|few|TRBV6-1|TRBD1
TGTGCCAGCAGTCCAACAGGGGTCGGCAATCAGCCCCAGCATTTT
CASSPTGVGNQPQHF
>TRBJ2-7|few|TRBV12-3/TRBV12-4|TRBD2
TGTGCCAGCAGTCCACGGACTAGCGGGAGGTATCGCTACGAGCAGTACTTC
CASSPRTSGRYRYEQYF
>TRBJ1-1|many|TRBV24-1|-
TGTGCCACTAGAGCGGCAGGACAGAAGAACACTGAAGCTTTCTTT
CATRAAGQKNTEAFF
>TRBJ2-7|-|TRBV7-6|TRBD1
TGTGCCAGCAGCCCCCGGGTAGGGGGCTTCCACGAGCAGTACTTC
CASSPRVGGFHEQYF
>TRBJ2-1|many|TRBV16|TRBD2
TGTGCCAGCAGCCGGGCGGGAGGGGTCAATGAGCAGTTCTTC
CASSRAGGVNEQFF
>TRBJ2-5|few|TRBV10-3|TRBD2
TGTGCCATCAGTGAGTCAACTAGCGGGAGAGTTCCACAAGAGACCCAGTACTTC
CAISESTSGRVPQETQYF
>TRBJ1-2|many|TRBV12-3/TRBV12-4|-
TGTGCCAGCAGACTTGACGGAAACTATGGCTACACCTTC
CASRLDGNYGYTF
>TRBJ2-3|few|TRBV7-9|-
TGTGCCAGCACCTTGGGCGCAGATACGCAGTATTTT
CASTLGADTQYF
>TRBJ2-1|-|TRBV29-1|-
TGCAGCGCCCGGCGCGAATACAATGAGCAGTTCTTC
CSARREYNEQFF